The 30 T cell receptor beta chains reported below all come from one sample, sequenced in a study of cytomegalovirus exposure and HLA in healthy donors. Primers included in the PCR were 60 Vbeta and 13 Jbeta primers. Profiled with immunoSEQ multiplex PCR; TCRdb holds only in-frame clones, not every one. Among some 150,000 clones, 77% were seen once, and the ten largest hold roughly 1.3%. The sample taken for sequencing was PBMCs. These receptors came from a woman aged 40 to 50 in good health and CMV-seronegative.

The gene calls are TRBV18 and TRBJ2-1, with 14 bases fitting TRBD2. In germline, CDR1 is KGHSH, CDR2 LQKENI. The CDR3 spans 14 residues. After removal of 6 bases from V and 7 bases from J, the junction contained 2 bases not matched to a gene. CDR3 amino acids: CASSGLAGENEQFF. The CDR3 DNA is TGTGCCAGCTCGGGACTAGCGGGGGAGAATGAGCAGTTCTTC.

V is TRBV6-4 and J is TRBJ1-2; TRBD1 aligns across 12 bases. The CDR3 has 17 residues. V lost 6 bases, J lost 5 bases, and 13 bases stayed unmatched. Per the germline V gene, CDR1 is MRHNA and CDR2 is SNTAGT. CDR3 DNA: TGTGCCAGCAGGGAGCCGGGACAGGGGGCGGAAGAGTATGGCTACACCTTC. Translation gives CASREPGQGAEEYGYTF.

The gene calls are TRBV4-2 and TRBJ2-7, with 9 bases matching TRBD1. CDR3 size: 18 residues. Germline V gives CDR1 LGHNA, CDR2 YNFKEQ. Unmatched junction bases numbered 15, after V lost 0 bases and J lost 6 bases. The CDR3 DNA reads as TGTGCCAGCAGCCAAGATCAGAGGGATGGGACAGGGACAGGCGAGCAGTACTTC. It yields the protein CASSQDQRDGTGTGEQYF.

This clone was observed a few times. The CDR3 reads CASGLKNTEAFF. CDR3 bases: TGTGCCAGCGGACTGAAGAACACTGAAGCTTTCTTT. The chain uses TRBV19 and TRBJ1-1; D remains ambiguous. The V gene's germline CDR1 is LNHDA and CDR2 SQIVND (reference sequence). This CDR3 spans 12 amino acids. The V and J ends lost 9 bases and 1 base respectively, with 9 bases between them.

This chain connects TRBV6-5 to TRBJ1-1; possible D gene TRBD1, 5 bases. CDR1 is MNHEY, CDR2 SVGAGI, per germline. This CDR3 comprises 13 residues. V shed 2 bases and J shed 1 base, with 5 bases lying between them. The CDR3 coding sequence is TGTGCCAGCAGTTACGGACAGAACACTGAAGCTTTCTTT. This gives the protein CASSYGQNTEAFF.

The sample holds a few counts of this clone. The rearrangement uses TRBV6-6 and TRBJ1-2; 7 nucleotides line up with TRBD1. V shed 6 bases, J shed 8 bases, and the junction held 18 bases outside the gene matches. The V gene's germline CDR1 is MNHNY and CDR2 SVGAGI (reference sequence). This CDR3 region has 16 residues. The DNA of the CDR3 is TGTGCCAGCAGCCCCGACAGGGACGGCTTGTTATTAGGCTACACCTTC. Encoded protein: CASSPDRDGLLLGYTF.

V gene TRBV5-1 combines with J gene TRBJ2-1, with 7 bases aligning to TRBD1. The CDR3 spans 15 residues. Germline CDR1 reads SGHRS; CDR2 reads YFSETQ. Unmatched junction bases numbered 6, after V lost 4 bases and J lost 2 bases. The CDR3 is CASSDSGTAYNEQFF. DNA of the CDR3: TGCGCCAGCAGCGATTCCGGGACAGCCTACAATGAGCAGTTCTTC.

The chain links TRBV9 to TRBJ1-1; D not resolved. The CDR3 runs 15 residues. The germline V and J ends were trimmed by 4 bases and 6 bases, with 19 bases remaining between them. Germline assignment: CDR1 SGDLS and CDR2 YYNGEE. As DNA, the CDR3 is TGTGCCAGCAGCCTAAGCGGGCGGCTTGAGGCTGAAGCTTTCTTT. It is translated as CASSLSGRLEAEAFF.

V usage is TRBV19 and J usage is TRBJ1-6; no firm D call. V lost 10 bases, J lost 6 bases, and 13 bases lay in between. In germline, CDR1 is LNHDA, CDR2 SQIVND (reference sequence). The CDR3 is 13 amino acids. The CDR3 is CATSRSPNSPLHF. The CDR3 DNA reads TGTGCCACCTCGAGGTCCCCTAATTCACCCCTCCACTTT.

The chain carries TRBV5-1 and TRBJ2-3; 8 nucleotides match TRBD2. J lost 3 bases, V lost 4 bases, and 4 bases had no gene match. CDR1 is SGHRS, CDR2 YFSETQ, per germline. CDR3 size: 14 residues. This CDR3 is CASSAGGGTDTQYF. The CDR3, as DNA: TGCGCCAGCAGCGCCGGGGGGGGAACAGATACGCAGTATTTT. The full variable domain, in which reference TRBV5-1 and TRBJ2-3 provide the parts outside the CDR3, is KAGVTQTPRYLIKTRGQQVTLSCSPISGHRSVSWYQQTPGQGLQFLFEYFSETQRNKGNFPGRFSGRQFSNSRSEMNVSTLELGDSALYLCASSAGGGTDTQYFGPGTRLTVL.

V is TRBV7-9 and J is TRBJ2-5; 8 nucleotides match TRBD2. CDR1 is SEHNR and CDR2 is FQNEAQ in the germline V gene (reference sequence). V was pared by 5 bases and J by 5 bases, with 13 bases of the junction left unmatched. The CDR3 consists of 16 residues. The CDR3 sequence: CASSPQTAGGGETQYF. In nucleotides, the CDR3 is TGTGCCAGCAGCCCCCAGACGGCGGGGGGTGGGGAGACCCAGTACTTC.

CDR3 in DNA: TGTGCCAGCAGGCCCGGGGGGGCAGACACCGGGGAGCTGTTTTTT. Translated: CASRPGGADTGELFF. The chain is built from TRBV6-5 and TRBJ2-2, with 8 positions matching TRBD2. Per the germline V gene, CDR1 is MNHEY and CDR2 is SVGAGI. The CDR3 is 15 residues long. Unmatched junction bases numbered 6, after V lost 6 bases and J lost 3 bases.

The gene calls are TRBV14 and TRBJ1-1; D is uncertain. The CDR3 covers 13 residues. From germline, CDR1 is SGHDN and CDR2 FVKESK. The ends were cut back, 1 base at V and 1 base at J, with 4 bases in the middle. This CDR3 is CASSQASNTEAFF. For the CDR3, the DNA is TGTGCCAGCAGCCAAGCCTCGAACACTGAAGCTTTCTTT.

This sequence joins TRBV7-9 and TRBJ2-1, with 8 bases that match TRBD2. The germline gives CDR1 SEHNR, CDR2 FQNEAQ (reference sequence). This CDR3 is 15 amino acids long. Trimming at V came to 6 bases and at J to 0 bases, leaving 4 bases not matched to a gene. CDR3 coding DNA: TGTGCCAGCAGGCTTGGGACTAGCTCCTACAATGAGCAGTTCTTC. Encoded protein: CASRLGTSSYNEQFF.

For the CDR3, the DNA is TGCGCCAGCAGTACCGGGACAGCGTATGGCTACACCTTC. Protein: CASSTGTAYGYTF. The chain couples TRBV10-1 to TRBJ1-2; 7 bases line up with TRBD1. CDR3 length: 13 amino acids. V lost 5 bases and J lost 5; bases outside the gene matches: 5. Germline V gene sequence: CDR1 WNHNN, CDR2 SYGVQD (reference sequence).

The rearrangement joins TRBV19 to TRBJ2-1; D is perhaps TRBD2 (7 bases). Trimming pared 5 bases from V and 5 bases from J, leaving 22 bases between. CDR1 is LNHDA and CDR2 is SQIVND in the germline V gene (reference sequence). This CDR3 is 17 amino acids long. This chain's CDR3 is CASSLWGGSYEHNEQFF. CDR3 in DNA: TGTGCCAGTAGTTTGTGGGGGGGCTCGTATGAGCACAATGAGCAGTTCTTC.

The CDR3 DNA sequence: TGTGCCAGCAGCCCGTGGGCGGGGGCTAGTACTGAAGCTTTCTTT. Its translation is CASSPWAGASTEAFF. The chain joins TRBV11-2 to TRBJ1-1; perhaps TRBD1 as D (6 bases). The V end lost 5 bases, the J end lost 5 bases, and 18 bases lay between the germline ends. This CDR3 region has 15 residues. Looked up from germline, CDR1 is SGHAT and CDR2 is FQNNGV.

The rearrangement links TRBV5-1 to TRBJ2-7, with D perhaps matching TRBD1 (5 bases). This CDR3 region has 14 residues. Trimming left V 4 bases short and J 5 bases short, with 16 bases between. Germline V gene sequence: CDR1 SGHRS, CDR2 YFSETQ. Here the CDR3 reads CASSTQGFRDEQYF. The DNA for the CDR3 is TGCGCCAGCAGCACCCAGGGATTTAGGGACGAGCAGTACTTC.

This chain links TRBV10-3 with TRBJ2-2; D may be TRBD1 (5 bases). Trimming removed 0 bases from V and 5 bases from J, with 7 bases in between. Germline V gives CDR1 ENHRY, CDR2 SYGVKD. This CDR3 contains 14 residues. DNA of the CDR3: TGTGCCATCAGTGAGTCGAGGACAACCGGGGAGCTGTTTTTT. It is translated as CAISESRTTGELFF.

This chain joins TRBV28 and TRBJ1-2; D is uncertain. Germline lookup yields CDR1 MDHEN and CDR2 SYDVKM. This CDR3 spans 16 amino acids. Trimming pared 4 bases from V and 0 bases from J, leaving 15 bases between. The CDR3 region is CASSSYNRYTNYGYTF. CDR3 in DNA: TGTGCCAGCAGTTCATATAACAGATACACTAACTATGGCTACACCTTC.

The V and J genes are TRBV7-6 and TRBJ1-5; D uncertain. V lost 4 bases to trimming and J lost 5 bases, with 6 bases between them. This CDR3 has 12 residues. Germline V CDR1 and CDR2: SGHVS, FNYEAQ. The CDR3 DNA follows: TGTGCCAGCAGCTCGCTAGATCAGCCCCAGCATTTT. Translation gives CASSSLDQPQHF.

This sequence joins TRBV18 and TRBJ2-7; 7 bases are a match to TRBD1. Trimming cost V 7 bases and J 6 bases; bases outside gene matches: 12. The CDR3 sequence is 14 residues long. CDR1 is KGHSH and CDR2 is LQKENI in the germline V gene. CDR3 in amino acids: CASFRQGDGGEQYF. The DNA of the CDR3 is TGTGCCAGCTTCAGACAGGGCGATGGGGGCGAGCAGTACTTC.

This chain connects TRBV5-4 to TRBJ2-5; D possibly corresponds to TRBD2 (5 bases). Trimming took off 1 base at V and 9 bases at J, with 10 bases between the two ends. Germline V gene lookup returns CDR1 SGHNT and CDR2 YYREEE (reference sequence). CDR3 length equals 12 residues. The CDR3 loop reads CASSLSEEAQYF. CDR3 in DNA: TGTGCCAGCAGCTTGTCAGAGGAGGCCCAGTACTTC.

The chain joins TRBV5-1 to TRBJ2-1; the match to TRBD2 covers 7 bases. Trimming cost V 4 bases and J 0 bases; bases outside gene matches: 7. CDR1 is SGHRS and CDR2 is YFSETQ in the germline V gene. The CDR3 is made up of 16 amino acids. The CDR3 protein is CASSMGLSGSYNEQFF. The CDR3 DNA reads as TGCGCCAGCAGCATGGGACTAAGCGGCTCCTACAATGAGCAGTTCTTC.

The chain employs TRBV5-1 and TRBJ1-4, with 9 bases fitting TRBD1. V trimming: 0 bases; J trimming: 7 bases; junction bases outside the gene matches: 10. Germline loops: CDR1 SGHRS, CDR2 YFSETQ. This CDR3 spans 17 amino acids. The CDR3 coding sequence is TGCGCCAGCAGCTTGGGGGACAGGGTGGGGCGCCGTGAAAAACTGTTTTTT. Amino acid sequence: CASSLGDRVGRREKLFF.

The V call is TRBV9, the J call TRBJ2-5; TRBD1 is a possible D gene (6 bases). This CDR3 comprises 13 residues. V lost 6 bases, J lost 7 bases, and 16 bases lay in between. In germline, CDR1 is SGDLS, CDR2 YYNGEE. In DNA form, the CDR3 reads TGTGCCAGCACAACCCAGGGGTCGGGGACCCAGTACTTC. Translating gives CASTTQGSGTQYF.

The chain recombines TRBV7-2 with TRBJ2-4; 7 nucleotides match TRBD2. The V gene's germline CDR1 is SGHTA and CDR2 FQGNSA. Trimming at V came to 1 base and at J to 11 bases, leaving 8 bases not matched to a gene. CDR3 size: 14 residues. The CDR3 sequence: CASSLGGGGTVQYF. As DNA, the CDR3 is TGTGCCAGCAGCTTAGGGGGGGGTGGAACAGTTCAGTACTTC.

This chain uses TRBV30 with TRBJ1-2, with 8 bases identical to TRBD1. Losses at the gene ends were 2 bases for V and 6 bases for J; bases not matched to a gene: 5. Germline V gives CDR1 GTSNPN, CDR2 SVGIG (reference sequence). The CDR3 length is 13 residues. DNA for the CDR3: TGTGCCTGGAGTTCACAGGGACAGGATGGCTACACCTTC. Protein product: CAWSSQGQDGYTF.

Here the CDR3 DNA reads TGTGCCAGCAGCTTCTTACAGGGAGCCTACGAGCAGTACTTC. Amino acid sequence: CASSFLQGAYEQYF. The chain has TRBV5-5 and TRBJ2-7; possible D gene TRBD1, 6 bases. Germline V gene data show CDR1 as SGHKS and CDR2 as YYEKEE (reference sequence). The CDR3 length is 14 residues. V shed 2 bases and J shed 2 bases, with 11 bases lying between them.

This chain uses TRBV7-9 with TRBJ1-4, with D maybe TRBD1 (6 bases). CDR3 size: 16 residues. V lost 5 bases to trimming and J lost 1 base, with 14 bases between them. Germline CDR1 reads SEHNR; CDR2 reads FQNEAQ (reference sequence). CDR3 nucleotides: TGTGCCAGCAGCATACGCCAGGGACAAACTAATGAAAAACTGTTTTTT. This gives the protein CASSIRQGQTNEKLFF. Full variable domain (missing parts from reference TRBV7-9 and TRBJ1-4): DTGVSQNPRHKITKRGQNVTFRCDPISEHNRLYWYRQTLGQGPEFLTYFQNEAQLEKSRLLSDRFSAERPKGSFSTLEIQRTEQGDSAMYLCASSIRQGQTNEKLFFGSGTQLSVL.